This record looks at one T cell receptor (beta chain) sequence and its context. Everyone who took part was roughly 18 to 89 years old, and they came from about 25 US areas. This sample is part of a study of blood T cell repertoires in COVID-19. CDR1 is LNHNV and CDR2 is YYDKDF in the germline V gene (reference sequence). There are 14 residues in the CDR3. V lost 7 bases to trimming and J lost 1 base; unmatched junction nucleotides: 5. Sequencing used immunoSEQ multiplex PCR; TCRdb keeps in-frame clones, though not all of them. Seen here are roughly 180,000 clones, 87% observed once, and the top ten hold 2% to 2.5%.

Sequencing was carried out using PBMCs or T cells enriched from blood (not recorded which). The V and J genes are TRBV15 and TRBJ1-1; TRBD1 matches 8 bases. The clonotype was recovered from a woman aged 25-40 years who had recovered from COVID-19. The CDR3 DNA is TGTGCCACCACCCTGGACAGGGAGAACACTGAAGCTTTCTTT. Amino acids: CATTLDRENTEAFF.